This TCR beta chain was sequenced for a study of CD8 T cells in Susac syndrome. Turning to the study itself: Of the sequenced Susac syndrome patients, more than five had active disease and under 10 were in remission.

Deletions cut 5 bases from V and 0 bases from J, with 11 bases between. This CDR3 has 14 residues. CDR1 SGDLS and CDR2 YYNGEE come from the germline V gene. cDNA came from about 0.46 to 1 ug RNA primed by random hexamers. Amplification of the TCR beta CDR3 was carried out by immunoSEQ multiplex PCR, which spanned a total of 54 Vbeta and 13 Jbeta segments. TCRdb fed the immunoSEQ multiplex PCR reads into MiXCR, producing one record per CDR3 protein. The profile shows 100,000 to 150,000 distinct CDR3 sequences, just under 95% of them singletons. Sequencing of TCR beta was carried out in blood CD8+ and CD4+ T cells.

This TCR derives from a human donor with Susac syndrome. Sequenced: CD8+ T cells from PBMCs. The chain has TRBV9 and TRBJ1-1; D unresolved. In DNA form, the CDR3 reads TGTGCCAGCAGTTCCCTGGGGATGAACACTGAAGCTTTCTTT. It translates to CASSSLGMNTEAFF. The entire variable domain, with the rest obtained from reference TRBV9 and TRBJ1-1, is as follows: DSGVTQTPKHLITATGQRVTLRCSPRSGDLSVYWYQQSLDQGLQFLIQYYNGEERAKGNILERFSAQQFPDLHSELNLSSLELGDSALYFCASSSLGMNTEAFFGQGTRLTVV.